These T cell receptor beta chains were read from a single sample in a study of cytomegalovirus exposure and HLA in healthy donors. Sequencing used immunoSEQ multiplex PCR; TCRdb keeps in-frame clones, though not all of them. The sample lists 120,000 or so clones, roughly 90% occurring once. Sequenced: PBMCs. These receptors came from a woman between 18 and 29 years old in good health and CMV-seronegative. Both conserved end residues are part of each CDR3. The D gene is left open where the match is weak. Some rows have no size entry. The others give once, few or many, or a class for an expanded clone.

J gene,clone size,V gene,D gene,CDR3 protein,CDR3 DNA
TRBJ2-1,-,TRBV18,TRBD2,CASSLRTSGRAFEQFF,TGTGCCAGCTCACTTCGGACTAGCGGGAGGGCCTTTGAGCAGTTCTTC
TRBJ1-1,once,TRBV7-4,-,CASSPSGGRRTEAFF,TGTGCCAGCAGCCCAAGCGGGGGGCGCAGGACTGAAGCTTTCTTT
TRBJ2-3,-,TRBV4-3,TRBD2,CASSQRVFRGDTDTQYF,TGCGCCAGCAGCCAACGGGTTTTCCGGGGGGACACAGATACGCAGTATTTT
TRBJ2-7,-,TRBV7-9,TRBD2,CASRPVGTSGAEQYF,TGTGCCAGCAGACCAGTCGGGACTAGCGGTGCGGAGCAGTACTTC
TRBJ1-1,-,TRBV7-3,-,CASSTTGNAGTEAFF,TGTGCCAGCAGCACGACAGGAAACGCTGGCACTGAAGCTTTCTTT
TRBJ1-1,-,TRBV16,TRBD1,CASSQVPSPGGPEAFF,TGTGCCAGCAGCCAAGTTCCCAGCCCAGGGGGACCTGAAGCTTTCTTT
TRBJ2-1,-,TRBV2,TRBD1,CASGVPGQGEDEQFF,TGTGCCAGCGGAGTCCCGGGACAGGGTGAGGATGAGCAGTTCTTC
TRBJ1-4,-,TRBV9,-,CASPGEKLFF,TGTGCCAGCCCGGGGGAAAAACTGTTTTTT
TRBJ1-3,-,TRBV27,-,CASSLSNPGNPGNTIYF,TGTGCCAGCAGTTTAAGTAATCCAGGGAACCCTGGAAACACCATATATTTT
TRBJ2-7,-,TRBV11-2,-,CASSFDTLSYEQYF,TGTGCCAGCAGCTTCGACACCCTCTCCTACGAGCAGTACTTC
TRBJ1-1,-,TRBV28,TRBD1,CASSTGGLNEAFF,TGTGCCAGCAGTACAGGGGGCCTGAATGAAGCTTTCTTT
TRBJ2-1,-,TRBV7-8,-,CASSSSANAANEQFF,TGTGCCAGCAGCTCTAGCGCGAACGCGGCCAATGAGCAGTTCTTC
TRBJ2-1,-,TRBV7-3,TRBD2,CASSLHSGTYNEQFF,TGTGCCAGCAGCTTACATAGCGGGACCTACAATGAGCAGTTCTTC
TRBJ1-2,-,TRBV9,-,CASSQQTYYGYTF,TGTGCCAGCAGCCAACAGACATACTATGGCTACACCTTC
TRBJ2-2,-,TRBV5-6,TRBD2,CASSLGGGAGELFF,TGTGCCAGCAGCTTGGGGGGAGGGGCCGGGGAGCTGTTTTTT
TRBJ2-1,-,TRBV28,-,CASIPFAGSYNEQFF,TGTGCCAGCATTCCCTTTGCGGGGAGCTACAATGAGCAGTTCTTC
TRBJ2-3,-,TRBV9,-,CASSVARRAEIDTQYF,TGTGCCAGCAGCGTAGCGCGGCGGGCCGAGATAGATACGCAGTATTTT
TRBJ2-1,-,TRBV5-4,TRBD1,CASSQSGTGYNEQFF,TGTGCCAGCAGCCAATCCGGGACAGGCTACAATGAGCAGTTCTTC
TRBJ2-3,-,TRBV15,-,CATGLRGGYTQYF,TGTGCCACCGGATTAAGGGGGGGGTATACGCAGTATTTT
TRBJ1-4,-,TRBV7-8,-,CASSLRGQEAEKLFF,TGTGCCAGCAGCTTACGTGGTCAGGAGGCTGAAAAACTGTTTTTT
TRBJ1-1,-,TRBV19,TRBD1,CASTTGGWVTEAFF,TGTGCCAGTACTACAGGGGGCTGGGTCACTGAAGCTTTCTTT
TRBJ1-2,-,TRBV19,TRBD1,CASSASTGGSYGYTF,TGTGCCAGTAGTGCCTCTACAGGGGGAAGCTATGGCTACACCTTC
TRBJ1-1,-,TRBV5-1,-,CASSLEQNTEAFF,TGCGCCAGCAGCTTGGAACAAAACACTGAAGCTTTCTTT
TRBJ2-7,-,TRBV20-1,-,CSAITGNEQYF,TGCAGTGCTATTACAGGGAACGAGCAGTACTTC
TRBJ2-2,-,TRBV27,-,CASSLGGGGTGELFF,TGTGCCAGCAGTTTGGGGGGGGGCGGAACCGGGGAGCTGTTTTTT
TRBJ2-7,-,TRBV10-3,-,CASAAAGHYEQYF,TGTGCCAGCGCGGCGGCAGGGCACTACGAGCAGTACTTC
TRBJ2-2,-,TRBV30,-,CAWSEQPTGELFF,TGTGCCTGGAGTGAACAGCCCACCGGGGAGCTGTTTTTT
TRBJ2-3,-,TRBV7-3,-,CASSLERTSTDTQYF,TGTGCCAGCAGCTTAGAGCGTACGAGCACAGATACGCAGTATTTT
TRBJ2-5,-,TRBV7-8,TRBD2,CASSYRSGGVYQETQYF,TGTGCCAGCAGCTACAGGTCGGGGGGGGTGTACCAAGAGACCCAGTACTTC
TRBJ2-5,-,TRBV11-1,-,CASSTALRGQETQYF,TGTGCCAGCAGCACCGCCCTTAGGGGACAAGAGACCCAGTACTTC
TRBJ2-1,few,TRBV4-1,-,CASSQEVENSYNEQFF,TGCGCCAGCAGTCAAGAGGTAGAAAACTCCTACAATGAGCAGTTCTTC
TRBJ1-1,-,TRBV5-8,TRBD1,CASSLVLGQGDTEAFF,TGTGCCAGCAGCTTAGTTTTGGGACAGGGGGACACTGAAGCTTTCTTT
TRBJ2-7,-,TRBV5-4,TRBD2,CASSPGLAAYEQYF,TGTGCCAGCAGCCCCGGACTAGCAGCCTACGAGCAGTACTTC
TRBJ2-3,-,TRBV6-1,TRBD2,CASGRLAGAEDTQYF,TGTGCCAGCGGGAGACTAGCGGGGGCTGAAGATACGCAGTATTTT
TRBJ2-1,-,TRBV11-3,-,CASREQGYNEQFF,TGTGCCAGCAGAGAACAGGGCTACAATGAGCAGTTCTTC
TRBJ1-2,-,TRBV7-2,-,CASSPGQGWGGYTF,TGTGCCAGCAGCCCAGGGCAGGGTTGGGGCGGCTACACCTTC
TRBJ1-2,-,TRBV6-6,-,CASSYSLVANYGYTF,TGTGCCAGCAGTTACTCGTTAGTAGCTAACTATGGCTACACCTTC
TRBJ1-2,-,TRBV5-1,TRBD1,CASSSTGQGARNYGYTF,TGCGCCAGCAGCTCGACGGGACAGGGGGCCCGTAACTATGGCTACACCTTC
TRBJ2-7,-,TRBV6-5,-,CASSYSPRLADEQYF,TGTGCCAGCAGTTACTCTCCCAGACTGGCGGACGAGCAGTACTTC
TRBJ1-2,-,TRBV28,-,CASRSGVTVYGYTF,TGTGCCAGCAGATCCGGGGTAACAGTCTATGGCTACACCTTC